This T cell receptor (beta chain) was sequenced in a study of T cells in women clearing cervical HPV infection. The study, taken as a whole, reports: Cases and controls were distinguished at AUC just under 0.85 by richness and V genes.

In regard to this clone: As yet, its antigen is unknown.

Produced via immunoSEQ multiplex PCR; TCRdb's table is partial and in-frame only. The specimen's table records tens of thousands of clones. The sequenced sample consisted of blood buffy coat. This receptor was identified in a woman aged 18 to 75 with a cervical HPV16 infection that either progressed to CIN3+ or cleared (not recorded which).

The sequenced CDR3 bases are TGTGCCAGTAGTACAGGGGACGGCAGTACAGATACG. This gives the protein CASSTGDGSTDT. The entire CDR3 protein reads CASSTGDGSTDTQYF. The chain employs TRBV19 and TRBJ2-3, with a tentative D call TRBD1 (6 bases). Read data end 3 residues before the CDR3 end; the end is taken from the germline J gene. Deletions cut 4 bases from V and 3 bases from J, with 14 bases between. CDR1 is LNHDA, CDR2 SQIVND, per germline (reference sequence). The CDR3 covers 15 residues.